The 15 T cell receptor beta chains below all came from one sample that was sequenced in a study of early T cells in non-severe SARS-CoV-2 infection. MiXCR, applied by TCRdb to the 5' RACE reads, yields one record per CDR3 protein. The sample includes more than 80,000 distinct CDR3 sequences, about 10% seen only once; the top ten take approximately 5%. Sequenced sample: whole blood. The receptors were sampled from an adult who was a healthcare worker with PCR-confirmed SARS-CoV-2 infection or an uninfected control (not recorded which).

The chain is built from TRBV20-1 and TRBJ1-2; 7 positions match TRBD1. V shed 6 bases and J 2 bases; nucleotides not matched to a gene: 6. The CDR3 totals 13 residues. Germline CDR1 and CDR2: DFQATT and SNEGSKA (reference sequence). CDR3 nucleotide sequence: TGCAGTGCCAATAACAGGGGCAACTATGGCTACACCTTC. Protein product: CSANNRGNYGYTF.

This clonotype was recorded a few times. The V gene is TRBV28, the J gene TRBJ2-1; TRBD2 aligns across 11 bases. CDR1 MDHEN and CDR2 SYDVKM come from the germline V gene. V lost 6 bases, J lost 9 bases, and 10 bases stayed unmatched. This CDR3 contains 15 residues. The CDR3 DNA reads TGTGCCAGCAGGCGGGTAGCGGGAGGGCCGTTTGAGCAGTTCTTC. This codes for CASRRVAGGPFEQFF.

This clonotype has at least ten counts. Mismatch with germline at one junction end may stem from a read error. This sequence joins TRBV5-1 and TRBJ2-1; TRBD2 is a possible D gene (6 bases). This CDR3 is 14 amino acids long. CDR1 is SGHRS and CDR2 is YFSETQ in the germline V gene. The CDR3 region has the DNA TGCGCCAGCAGATTGGAGGGGACCTACAATGAGCAGTTCTTC. Amino acids: CASRLEGTYNEQFF.

This clonotype was recorded at least ten times. The V call is TRBV11-2, the J call TRBJ2-3, with TRBD2 matching over 7 bases. After removal of 1 base from V and 2 bases from J, the junction contained 3 bases not matched to a gene. The CDR3 runs 15 residues. Germline V gives CDR1 SGHAT, CDR2 FQNNGV. Written as DNA, the CDR3 is TGTGCCAGCAGCTTAGCTAGCGGAGACACAGATACGCAGTATTTT. Translation gives CASSLASGDTDTQYF.

As regards this clonotype: This may be a read error: a much more frequent sequence differs by one nucleotide. The chain employs TRBV7-8 and TRBJ2-3, with TRBD2 as a possible D gene (6 bases). CDR3 length: 15 residues. Germline V gene sequence: CDR1 SGHVS, CDR2 FQNEAQ. CDR3 nucleotides: TGTGCCAGCAGCTCCCAACTAGGAGGGCCCGATATGCAGTATTTT. This encodes CASSSQLGGPDMQYF.

The rearrangement uses TRBV15 and TRBJ2-1; 10 bases are shared with TRBD2. The V and J ends lost 3 bases and 4 bases, in that order; junction bases with no gene match: 9. The germline V gene has CDR1 LNHNV and CDR2 YYDKDF (reference sequence). The CDR3 spans 17 residues. The CDR3 DNA follows: TGTGCCACCAGCAGTGGTTCGCAACTAGCGGGATACAATGAGCAGTTCTTC. It is translated as CATSSGSQLAGYNEQFF. The full variable domain, with the rest looked up from reference TRBV15 and TRBJ2-1, is DAMVIQNPRYQVTQFGKPVTLSCSQTLNHNVMYWYQQKSSQAPKLLFHYYDKDFNNEADTPDNFQSRRPNTSFCFLDIRSPGLGDTAMYLCATSSGSQLAGYNEQFFGPGTRLTVL.

The chain combines TRBV20-1 with TRBJ2-7; perhaps D is TRBD1 or TRBD2 (6 bases each). Germline assignment: CDR1 DFQATT and CDR2 SNEGSKA (reference sequence). CDR3 length: 13 residues. V was trimmed by 4 bases and J by 2 bases, leaving 12 bases between them. The CDR3 is CSANPGGTYEQYF. The CDR3 coding sequence is TGCAGTGCTAATCCCGGGGGCACCTACGAGCAGTACTTC.

This clonotype was found many times. The chain uses TRBV20-1 and TRBJ2-4, with D uncertain. The CDR3 extends over 13 amino acids. The V gene lost 7 bases and the J gene lost 0 bases, with 10 bases spanning the gap. Germline CDR1 is DFQATT and CDR2 is SNEGSKA (reference sequence). This CDR3 is CSVPTGAKNIQYF. Here the CDR3 DNA reads TGCAGTGTTCCTACGGGAGCCAAAAACATTCAGTACTTC.

At least ten counts were recorded for this clonotype. The V gene is TRBV30, the J gene TRBJ1-1; possible D gene TRBD1, 6 bases. This CDR3 has 12 amino acids. Germline values: CDR1 GTSNPN, CDR2 SVGIG (reference sequence). The V end was cut by 4 bases, the J end by 7 bases, with 13 bases between. The CDR3: CAWIRGSDEAFF. CDR3 coding DNA: TGTGCCTGGATTAGGGGGAGTGATGAAGCTTTCTTT.

A few counts support this clonotype. The V call is TRBV5-4, the J call TRBJ2-5; D ambiguous. Germline V gene lookup returns CDR1 SGHNT and CDR2 YYREEE (reference sequence). V shed 4 bases and J shed 2 bases, with 9 bases lying between them. This CDR3 has 13 amino acids. CDR3 residues: CASSPRIQETQYF. The CDR3 nucleotides read TGTGCCAGCAGCCCCCGGATTCAAGAGACCCAGTACTTC.

Only a few counts were recorded for this clonotype. The chain is built from TRBV4-2 and TRBJ2-7; 10 bases line up with TRBD2. Losses at the gene ends were 1 base for V and 4 bases for J; bases not matched to a gene: 1. This CDR3 contains 14 residues. Germline-derived CDR1 and CDR2 are LGHNA and YNFKEQ. The CDR3 DNA follows: TGTGCCAGCAGCCAAGGACTAGCGGGTTACGAGCAGTACTTC. This sequence encodes CASSQGLAGYEQYF.

V is TRBV7-3 and J is TRBJ1-1; D ambiguous. The CDR3 is made up of 15 amino acids. Trimming took off 5 bases at V and 3 bases at J, with 16 bases between the two ends. Germline V gene data show CDR1 as SGHTA and CDR2 as FQGTGA. The CDR3 DNA reads as TGTGCCAGCAGCCAAAGCCCAGGACCCTACACTGAAGCTTTCTTT. It translates to CASSQSPGPYTEAFF. The full variable domain, rest sourced from reference TRBV7-3 and TRBJ1-1, is GAGVSQTPSNKVTEKGKYVELRCDPISGHTALYWYRQSLGQGPEFLIYFQGTGAADDSGLPNDRFFAVRPEGSVSTLKIQRTERGDSAVYLCASSQSPGPYTEAFFGQGTRLTVV.

In this sample, this clonotype turned up many times. This CDR3 is CASRDDRNSNQPQHF. CDR3 coding DNA: TGTGCCAGCAGAGACGACAGGAATAGCAATCAGCCCCAGCATTTT. The chain combines TRBV2 with TRBJ1-5, with D perhaps matching TRBD1 (6 bases). This CDR3 is built from 15 residues. CDR1 is SNHLY and CDR2 is FYNNEI in the germline V gene. Trimming removed 6 bases from V and 0 bases from J, with 12 bases in between. Full variable domain (remainder filled in from reference TRBV2 and TRBJ1-5): EPEVTQTPSHQVTQMGQEVILRCVPISNHLYFYWYRQILGQKVEFLVSFYNNEISEKSEIFDDQFSVERPDGSNFTLKIRSTKLEDSAMYFCASRDDRNSNQPQHFGDGTRLSIL.

This clonotype showed up just a few times. The J gene is TRBJ2-7, the V gene TRBV7-6; 8 bases line up with TRBD1. Germline CDR1 SGHVS, CDR2 FNYEAQ. The CDR3 contains 14 residues. The trim removed 4 bases at V and 2 bases at J, leaving 4 bases unmatched. Here the CDR3 reads CASSSGTGPYEQYF. CDR3 DNA sequence: TGTGCCAGCAGCTCCGGGACAGGACCCTACGAGCAGTACTTC.

This clonotype was picked up many times. The V and J genes are TRBV6-5 and TRBJ2-1; 10 positions match TRBD1. V lost 4 bases, J lost 10 bases, and 7 bases stayed unmatched. This CDR3 is 14 amino acids long. Germline V gene sequence: CDR1 MNHEY, CDR2 SVGAGI. CDR3 protein: CASSSGTGAMEQFF. The CDR3 DNA reads TGTGCCAGCAGTTCCGGGACAGGGGCCATGGAGCAGTTCTTC.